This TCR beta chain was retrieved from a study of neurological immune-mediated disorders. This clonotype was counted only a few times. The CDR3 totals 13 residues. Germline-derived CDR1 and CDR2 are SGHTA and FQGNSA. V gave up 5 bases and J gave up 5 bases, with 12 bases separating them. MiXCR, run by TCRdb on the 5' RACE reads, gives a single entry per CDR3 protein. The sample contains approximately 37,000 distinct CDR3 sequences, 3% to 4% of which appear only once. Sample: PBMCs. This receptor was identified in a man aged 25-45 years with multiple sclerosis. This chain joins TRBV7-2 and TRBJ1-2; no clear D. The CDR3 loop is CASSVGGEYGYTF. The CDR3 DNA follows: TGTGCCAGCAGCGTCGGCGGGGAATATGGCTACACCTTC. The whole variable domain, remainder taken from reference TRBV7-2 and TRBJ1-2, is GAGVSQSPSNKVTEKGKDVELRCDPISGHTALYWYRQSLGQGLEFLIYFQGNSAPDKSGLPSDRFSAERTGGSVSTLTIQRTQQEDSAVYLCASSVGGEYGYTFGSGTRLTVV.